The T cell receptor beta chain under discussion was sequenced for a study of blood T cell repertoires in COVID-19. This clone was observed once. TCRdb's table, derived via immunoSEQ multiplex PCR, lists solely in-frame clones and lacks some. The sample holds about 480,000 clones, around nine tenths seen once. The CDR3 totals 14 residues. Unmatched junction bases numbered 3, after V lost 6 bases and J lost 1 base. The V gene's germline CDR1 is SGHAT and CDR2 FQNNGV. This clonotype was obtained from a woman between 50 and 59 years old with COVID-19, enrolled during active disease. The source material was peripheral blood. The rearrangement links TRBV11-2 to TRBJ2-5, with 9 nucleotides matching TRBD1. CDR3 nucleotides: TGTGCCAGCAGGGGACAGGGCCGCCAAGAGACCCAGTACTTC. Translated: CASRGQGRQETQYF.